The 22 T cell receptor beta chains below come from one sample, sequenced in a study of spatial heterogeneity in lung cancer (dated by TCRdb to between 2019 and 2020). The library relied on 5' RACE. The instrument given in TCRdb is NextSeq 500. TCRdb handled the public reads itself, with Q25 trimming in fastp and clone calling in MiXCR, and kept productive beta chains. Here each entry gathers all rows of one CDR3 protein and keeps the most common genes and DNA. This sample lists about 5,400 distinct CDR3 sequences; around a third were detected once. The ten biggest clones cover 3.5% of the sample. Taken with the paper, the label for time point translates to: sample taken at primary tumor resection. Without any cell sorting, TCR sequencing was performed on whole RNA extracted either from tumor and nontumor lung tissue or from cryopreserved PBMC samples. This specimen was PBMCs, taken at surgery. The receptors originated from a female donor with early-stage non-small cell lung cancer.

This clonotype has only a few counts. This beta chain was picked up by a library intended for alpha chains and is off target, so its count carries little meaning. V and J are TRBV9 and TRBJ2-7; 11 nucleotides line up with TRBD2. V dropped 4 bases and J dropped 2; count of bases not matched to a gene: 17. This CDR3 comprises 19 residues. Germline CDR1 reads SGDLS; CDR2 reads YYNGEE. The CDR3, as DNA: TGTGCCAGCAGCCGTATCAATAGCGGGGGGGCCGCTAGGGCCTACGAGCAGTACTTC. As protein: CASSRINSGGAARAYEQYF.

This clonotype was picked up a small number of times. As an off-target read in a library built for alpha chains, this beta chain has a frequency of little significance. The chain employs TRBV20-1 and TRBJ2-4; the match to TRBD2 covers 13 bases. The germline V gene has CDR1 DFQATT and CDR2 SNEGSKA (reference sequence). This CDR3 has 19 residues. V was pared by 4 bases and J by 9 bases, with 21 bases of the junction left unmatched. The CDR3 loop reads CSATDFRGLLAGGPPIQYF. In DNA, the CDR3 is TGCAGTGCTACCGACTTCAGGGGCTTACTAGCGGGGGGGCCTCCCATTCAGTACTTC.

The sample holds one count of this clonotype. Because this beta chain is a stray read in a library intended to capture alpha chains, its abundance should not be given much weight. V is TRBV19 and J is TRBJ1-2; no firm D call. This CDR3 comprises 12 residues. Germline values: CDR1 LNHDA, CDR2 SQIVND (reference sequence). Trimming pared 8 bases from V and 5 bases from J, leaving 12 bases between. CDR3 sequence (DNA): TGTGCCAGTCGGCCAGAGAGATATGGCTACACCTTC. It is translated as CASRPERYGYTF.

This clonotype showed up just a few times. A library made for alpha chains picked up this beta chain off target, so its size means little. The chain couples TRBV29-1 to TRBJ2-7, with D possibly TRBD2 on 5 matching bases. Germline CDR1 reads SQVTM; CDR2 reads ANQGSEA. The CDR3 spans 12 residues. Trimming stripped 5 bases from V and 2 bases from J, with 10 bases between. The CDR3 here is CSVTDGTYEQYF. CDR3 sequence (DNA): TGCAGCGTTACCGACGGGACCTACGAGCAGTACTTC.

Comment on this clonotype: This beta chain appears as a stray read in a library generated for alpha chains; its size is not informative. The chain employs TRBV14 and TRBJ2-7; D gene ambiguous. Germline values: CDR1 SGHDN, CDR2 FVKESK. The V end was cut by 9 bases, the J end by 6 bases, with 12 bases between. The CDR3 is made up of 11 amino acids. CDR3 protein: CARVPGPEQYF. The CDR3 bases are TGTGCCAGGGTTCCAGGTCCCGAGCAGTACTTC.

In the case of this clonotype: With the library built for alpha chains, this beta chain is off target and its frequency is not meaningful. The gene calls are TRBV28 and TRBJ2-1; TRBD2 agrees at 9 bases. J was trimmed by 7 bases and V by 6 bases; bases with no gene match: 1. The CDR3 spans 12 residues. The germline gives CDR1 MDHEN, CDR2 SYDVKM. The CDR3 DNA sequence: TGTGCCAGCAGGACTAGCGGAAATGAGCAGTTCTTC. It translates to CASRTSGNEQFF. The whole variable domain, remainder taken from reference TRBV28 and TRBJ2-1, is DVKVTQSSRYLVKRTGEKVFLECVQDMDHENMFWYRQDPGLGLRLIYFSYDVKMKEKGDIPEGYSVSREKKERFSLILESASTNQTSMYLCASRTSGNEQFFGPGTRLTVL.

This clonotype was seen a handful of times. In a library made to pick up alpha chains, this beta chain is a stray read with a size that means little. The chain joins TRBV6-5 to TRBJ2-1; 9 positions match TRBD2. The CDR3 has 15 residues. Germline V gene data show CDR1 as MNHEY and CDR2 as SVGAGI. After removal of 0 bases from V and 4 bases from J, the junction contained 1 base not matched to a gene. CDR3 bases: TGTGCCAGCAGTTACTCGAGCGGGGGGTACAATGAGCAGTTCTTC. Translation: CASSYSSGGYNEQFF.

Concerning this clonotype: Because the library targeted alpha chains, this beta chain is an off-target read whose size means little. The J gene is TRBJ2-1, the V gene TRBV5-6; the D gene is possibly TRBD2 (6 bases). The CDR3 has 15 amino acids. The V gene's germline CDR1 is SGHDT and CDR2 YYEEEE. V lost 3 bases, J lost 8 bases, and 18 bases lay in between. The CDR3 is CASSYPGGAIYEQFF. CDR3 bases: TGTGCCAGCAGCTATCCCGGAGGGGCTATCTATGAGCAGTTCTTC.

To note about this clonotype: This beta chain is a stray read from a library made for alpha chains; its abundance is not meaningful. The chain combines TRBV12-3 or TRBV12-4 with TRBJ2-7; D is possibly TRBD1 or TRBD2 (6 bases each). The germline V and J ends were trimmed by 3 bases and 1 base, with 13 bases remaining between them. The CDR3 covers 15 residues. DNA for the CDR3: TGTGCCAGCAGTTTCACGGGGGCAGGTTCCTACGAGCAGTACTTC. Translation: CASSFTGAGSYEQYF.

This clonotype occurred once. This beta chain is an unintended read in a library built for alpha chains; its size means little. The chain recombines TRBV21-1 with TRBJ2-3; TRBD2, as called in the table, went unchecked against the DNA. TRBV21-1 is a pseudogene locus. This CDR3 comprises 17 residues. CDR3 region: CASISWGLAGPTDTQYF. The CDR3 nucleotides are TGTGCCAGCATCTCGTGGGGACTAGCGGGGCCCACAGATACGCAGTATTTT.

A remark on this clonotype: The size of this beta chain means little, since it is a stray read in a library made for alpha chains. The V call is TRBV3-1, the J call TRBJ2-1; 10 bases are shared with TRBD2. This CDR3 is built from 15 residues. Per the germline V gene, CDR1 is LGHDT and CDR2 is YNNKEL (reference sequence). The trim removed 5 bases at V and 3 bases at J, leaving 4 bases unmatched. This chain's CDR3 is CASSETSGVYNEQFF. The CDR3 DNA follows: TGTGCCAGCAGCGAAACTAGCGGGGTCTACAATGAGCAGTTCTTC.

This clonotype was counted only a few times. Being off target in a library aimed at alpha chains, this beta chain has a size of little meaning. This sequence joins TRBV2 and TRBJ2-2; a possible D gene is TRBD1 (6 bases). The CDR3 is 13 amino acids. Looked up from germline, CDR1 is SNHLY and CDR2 is FYNNEI. The germline V and J ends were trimmed by 8 bases and 7 bases, with 14 bases remaining between them. As DNA, the CDR3 is TGTGCCAGCCATCGGACAGTGGGCGGGGAGCTGTTTTTT. Translation gives CASHRTVGGELFF. The full variable domain, its missing parts supplied by reference TRBV2 and TRBJ2-2, is EPEVTQTPSHQVTQMGQEVILRCVPISNHLYFYWYRQILGQKVEFLVSFYNNEISEKSEIFDDQFSVERPDGSNFTLKIRSTKLEDSAMYFCASHRTVGGELFFGEGSRLTVL.

For this clonotype: Being off target in a library aimed at alpha chains, this beta chain has a size of little meaning. This chain links TRBV5-1 with TRBJ2-4; TRBD1 is a possible D gene (5 bases). The V end was cut by 3 bases, the J end by 8 bases, with 15 bases between. The CDR3 is 14 amino acids. Per the germline V gene, CDR1 is SGHRS and CDR2 is YFSETQ. The CDR3 reads CASSSDSLGDIQYF. The CDR3 DNA follows: TGCGCCAGCAGCTCCGACAGCCTTGGGGACATTCAGTACTTC.

There are a few counts of this clonotype. This beta chain is an unintended read in a library built for alpha chains; its size means little. The chain carries TRBV7-2 and TRBJ2-2; 13 nucleotides match TRBD2. This CDR3 region has 17 residues. Germline V lookup: CDR1 SGHTA, CDR2 FQGNSA. J gave up 4 bases and V 7 bases, and 9 bases lay outside the gene matches. The CDR3 region has the DNA TGTGCCAGCACCGAGACTAGCGGGGGGTTCCTCACCGGGGAGCTGTTTTTT. Protein: CASTETSGGFLTGELFF.

Worth noting for this clonotype: With the library built for alpha chains, this beta chain is off target and its frequency is not meaningful. This rearrangement joins TRBV27 to TRBJ2-3, with 7 bases lining up with TRBD2. The CDR3 runs to 14 residues. The V segment lost 3 bases and the J segment 3 bases; nucleotides outside the gene matches: 3. Germline V gene data show CDR1 as MNHEY and CDR2 as SMNVEV (reference sequence). CDR3 in amino acids: CASSFSGVTDTQYF. In DNA form, the CDR3 reads TGTGCCAGCAGTTTCAGCGGGGTTACAGATACGCAGTATTTT.

About this clonotype: This beta chain is off target for a library built for alpha chains, so its abundance means little. The rearrangement uses TRBV30 and TRBJ2-2; a weak D match, TRBD2 (6 bases). CDR1 GTSNPN and CDR2 SVGIG come from the germline V gene (reference sequence). V was shortened by 2 bases and J by 7 bases, with 8 bases between the two germline ends. The CDR3 covers 12 residues. The CDR3 region is CAWSRGGGELFF. CDR3 DNA: TGTGCCTGGAGTCGGGGAGGCGGGGAGCTGTTTTTT. Together with reference TRBV30 and TRBJ2-2, the CDR3 gives the full variable domain: SQTIHQWPATLVQPVGSPLSLECTVEGTSNPNLYWYRQAAGRGLQLLFYSVGIGQISSEVPQNLSASRPQDRQFILSSKKLLLSDSGFYLCAWSRGGGELFFGEGSRLTVL.

This clonotype was counted once. This beta chain is off target for a library built for alpha chains, so its abundance means little. The CDR3 here is CASSLSGTSRHRDTQYF. In DNA, the CDR3 is TGTGCCAGCAGTTTATCCGGAACTAGCAGACACAGAGATACGCAGTATTTT. The chain has TRBV12-3 or TRBV12-4 and TRBJ2-3, with D perhaps matching TRBD2 (6 bases). Between the trimmed V and J ends, which lost 2 bases and 5 bases, there was a span of 20 bases. The CDR3 is 17 amino acids.

Notes on this clonotype: Because the library targeted alpha chains, this beta chain is an off-target read whose size means little. V is TRBV29-1 and J is TRBJ2-2; tentatively, D is TRBD1 (5 bases). V lost 7 bases and J lost 1, with 10 bases in between. This CDR3 has 13 amino acids. CDR1 and CDR2 from the germline V gene are SQVTM and ANQGSEA. The CDR3 coding sequence is TGCAGCGGAAATACAGGGAACACCGGGGAGCTGTTTTTT. This codes for CSGNTGNTGELFF.

Remarks on this clonotype: This beta chain is an off-target read within a library intended for alpha chains, so its frequency means little. The rearrangement joins TRBV20-1 to TRBJ2-7, with 13 bases fitting TRBD2. The CDR3 length is 14 residues. J was trimmed by 7 bases and V by 2 bases; bases with no gene match: 5. Germline V gene data show CDR1 as DFQATT and CDR2 as SNEGSKA (reference sequence). The CDR3 loop is CSARSRLAGGEQYF. CDR3 DNA sequence: TGCAGTGCTAGATCCCGACTAGCGGGGGGAGAGCAGTACTTC.

This clonotype occurred a few times. In a library made to pick up alpha chains, this beta chain is a stray read with a size that means little. The chain joins TRBV5-1 to TRBJ2-2; D remains unclear. This CDR3 is 14 amino acids long. Germline V gene sequence: CDR1 SGHRS, CDR2 YFSETQ. Deletions cut 4 bases from V and 6 bases from J, with 13 bases between. CDR3 in amino acids: CASSPDPMAGELFF. As DNA, the CDR3 is TGCGCCAGCAGCCCCGACCCCATGGCCGGGGAGCTGTTTTTT. The full variable domain, completed using reference TRBV5-1 and TRBJ2-2, is KAGVTQTPRYLIKTRGQQVTLSCSPISGHRSVSWYQQTPGQGLQFLFEYFSETQRNKGNFPGRFSGRQFSNSRSEMNVSTLELGDSALYLCASSPDPMAGELFFGEGSRLTVL.

In regard to this clonotype: Little can be read into the size of this beta chain, an off-target read in a library designed for alpha chains. The rearrangement joins TRBV20-1 to TRBJ2-7; the D is unclear. The germline V and J ends were trimmed by 1 base and 4 bases, with 11 bases remaining between them. Germline CDR1 and CDR2: DFQATT and SNEGSKA (reference sequence). The length of the CDR3 is 13 residues. The CDR3 DNA reads as TGCAGTGCTAGAGGACCAGGCTCGTACGAGCAGTACTTC. Its translation is CSARGPGSYEQYF.

This clonotype was observed a handful of times. This beta chain is an unintended read in a library built for alpha chains; its size means little. The chain carries TRBV20-1 and TRBJ2-3; possibly TRBD2 for D (6 bases). The V gene's germline CDR1 is DFQATT and CDR2 SNEGSKA (reference sequence). Trimming shortened V by 0 bases and J by 2 bases, and 27 bases separated the two germline ends. The length of the CDR3 is 20 residues. CDR3 sequence: CSARDAARSSWEVLTDTQYF. The CDR3 DNA sequence: TGCAGTGCTAGAGATGCGGCTCGCTCTAGCTGGGAGGTCCTCACAGATACGCAGTATTTT.